This T cell receptor beta chain was recovered during a study of brain T cells in children with intractable seizures. Study-wide findings and caveats: Pre- and post-surgery blood differed in depth, so pre-surgery absences may be undersampling. HCMV serostatus was not known, and viral specificity came from CDR3 similarity only.

A remark on this clone: Its specificity is unknown.

Sequencing was limited to surgery cases with top T cell transcript signatures in brain tissue. Pre-surgery treatment included at least one anti-epileptic drug. TCRdb's table, derived via immunoSEQ multiplex PCR, lists solely in-frame clones and lacks some. This sample has tens of thousands of clones, with about 92% found just once. Sequenced material: peripheral blood, taken at surgery. This receptor was obtained from a boy under two years old with tuberous sclerosis and intractable seizures.

The CDR3 here is CAWSALWDTEAFF. CDR3 coding DNA: TGTGCCTGGAGCGCCCTTTGGGACACTGAAGCTTTCTTT. This chain links TRBV30 with TRBJ1-1, with unresolved D. V was shortened by 3 bases and J by 3 bases, with 11 bases between the two germline ends. The CDR3 length is 13 residues. Germline CDR1 reads GTSNPN; CDR2 reads SVGIG (reference sequence).